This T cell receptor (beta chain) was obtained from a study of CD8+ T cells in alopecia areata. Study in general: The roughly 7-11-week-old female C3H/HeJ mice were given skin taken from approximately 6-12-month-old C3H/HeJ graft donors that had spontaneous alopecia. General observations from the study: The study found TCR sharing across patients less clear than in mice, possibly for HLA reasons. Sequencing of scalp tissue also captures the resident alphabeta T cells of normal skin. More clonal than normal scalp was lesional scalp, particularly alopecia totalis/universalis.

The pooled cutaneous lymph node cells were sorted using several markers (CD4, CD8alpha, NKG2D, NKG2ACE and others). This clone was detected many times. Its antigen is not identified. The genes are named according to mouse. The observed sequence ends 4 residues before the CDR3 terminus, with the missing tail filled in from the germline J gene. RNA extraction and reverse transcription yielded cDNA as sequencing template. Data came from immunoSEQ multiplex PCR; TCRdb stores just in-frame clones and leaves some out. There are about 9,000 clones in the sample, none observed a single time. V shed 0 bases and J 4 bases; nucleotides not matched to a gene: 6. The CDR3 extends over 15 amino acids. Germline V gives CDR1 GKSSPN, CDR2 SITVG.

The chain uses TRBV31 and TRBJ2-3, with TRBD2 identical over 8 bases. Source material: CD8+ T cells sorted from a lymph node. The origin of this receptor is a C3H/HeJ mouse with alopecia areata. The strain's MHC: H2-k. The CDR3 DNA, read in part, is TGTGCCTGGAGTCTCGGGGGGGGCTGGTCAGAA. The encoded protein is CAWSLGGGWSE. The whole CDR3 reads CAWSLGGGWSETLYF.